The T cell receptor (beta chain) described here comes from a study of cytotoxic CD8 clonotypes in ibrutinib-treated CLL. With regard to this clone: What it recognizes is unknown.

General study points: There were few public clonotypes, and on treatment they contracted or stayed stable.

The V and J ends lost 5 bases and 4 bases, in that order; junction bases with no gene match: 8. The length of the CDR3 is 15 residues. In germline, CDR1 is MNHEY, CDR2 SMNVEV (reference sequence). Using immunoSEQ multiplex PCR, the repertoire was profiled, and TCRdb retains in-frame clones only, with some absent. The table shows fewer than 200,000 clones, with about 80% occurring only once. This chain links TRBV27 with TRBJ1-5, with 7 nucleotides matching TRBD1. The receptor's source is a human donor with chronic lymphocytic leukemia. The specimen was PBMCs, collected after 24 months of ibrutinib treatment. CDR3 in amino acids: CASSLRGTANQPQHF. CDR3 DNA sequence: TGTGCCAGCAGTCTAAGAGGGACAGCTAATCAGCCCCAGCATTTT.